Listed here is a single T cell receptor beta chain. The same CDR3 arises from other DNA sequences in this sample as well. Using immunoSEQ multiplex PCR, the repertoire was profiled, and TCRdb retains in-frame clones only, with some absent. The table has 65,000 to 90,000 clones, roughly 89% seen once. V was clipped by 3 bases and J by 0 bases; unmatched bases: 4. The CDR3 is made up of 15 amino acids. CDR1 and CDR2 (germline): SGHNT, YENEEA. The data belong to a study of T cell changes during pregnancy in multiple sclerosis. This receptor was obtained from a female donor with multiple sclerosis, enrolled in a pregnancy study. The starting material was peripheral blood, obtained in the second trimester of pregnancy. This chain links TRBV11-3 with TRBJ1-1; 7 bases align to TRBD1. CDR3 in DNA: TGTGCCAGCAGCTTTAAGGGACAGCTGAACACTGAAGCTTTCTTT. Its protein product is CASSFKGQLNTEAFF.